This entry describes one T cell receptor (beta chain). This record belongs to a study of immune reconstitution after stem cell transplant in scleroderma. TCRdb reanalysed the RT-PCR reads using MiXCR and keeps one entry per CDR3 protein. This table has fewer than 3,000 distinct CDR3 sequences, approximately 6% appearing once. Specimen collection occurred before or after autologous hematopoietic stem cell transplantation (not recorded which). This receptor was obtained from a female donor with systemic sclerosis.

This chain's CDR3 is CSARMGNVGDIQYF. Here the CDR3 DNA reads TGCAGTGCTAGGATGGGAAACGTGGGAGACATTCAGTACTTC. This chain links TRBV20-1 with TRBJ2-4; a weak D match, TRBD2 (5 bases). Germline-derived CDR1 and CDR2 are DFQATT and SNEGSKA (reference sequence). V gave up 3 bases and J gave up 8 bases, with 17 bases separating them. The CDR3 length is 14 residues.